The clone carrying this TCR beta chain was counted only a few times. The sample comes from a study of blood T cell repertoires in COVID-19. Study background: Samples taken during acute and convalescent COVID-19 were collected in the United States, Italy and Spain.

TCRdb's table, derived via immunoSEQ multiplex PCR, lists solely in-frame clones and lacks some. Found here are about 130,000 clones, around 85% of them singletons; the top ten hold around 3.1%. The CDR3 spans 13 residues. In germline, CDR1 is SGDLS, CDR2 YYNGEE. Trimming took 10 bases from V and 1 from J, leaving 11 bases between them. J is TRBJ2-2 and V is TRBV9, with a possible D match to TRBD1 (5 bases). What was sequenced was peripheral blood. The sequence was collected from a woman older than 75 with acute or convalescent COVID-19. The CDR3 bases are TGTGCCTCGACAGCTTTGAACACCGGGGAGCTGTTTTTT. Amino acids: CASTALNTGELFF. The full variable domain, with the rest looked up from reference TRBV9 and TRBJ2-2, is DSGVTQTPKHLITATGQRVTLRCSPRSGDLSVYWYQQSLDQGLQFLIQYYNGEERAKGNILERFSAQQFPDLHSELNLSSLELGDSALYFCASTALNTGELFFGEGSRLTVL.